This T cell receptor (beta chain) was profiled in a study of PD-1 blockade in classical Hodgkin lymphoma (dated by TCRdb to between 2020 and 2021). With respect to the entire study: Nivolumab dosing was 3 mg/kg intravenously every 2 weeks, continuing until either disease progression or unacceptable toxicity. The study used CyTOF and TCR beta sequencing to define a peripheral blood immune signature of response to PD-1 blockade in classical Hodgkin lymphoma. General conclusions and limits of the study: Trial patients with a complete response had baseline diversity similar to that of newly diagnosed patients, while partial responders and progressors had significantly lower diversity. A significant rise by C4D1 was seen in CD4+ but not CD8+ TCR diversity (p=0.0027 vs p=0.16), with the rise being most apparent in complete responders (p=0.02). Baseline TCR diversity was reported as lower in newly diagnosed patients than in healthy donors, and lower still in relapsed/refractory patients. The study covered only a single clinical trial cohort, and the causes of the repertoire differences, possibly disease activity or prior therapy, were still not defined. Patients starting nivolumab less than 1 year after ASCT had lower diversity and were excluded from later analyses to avoid confounding by immune reconstitution.

Genomic DNA was extracted with the Qiagen DNeasy kit from unsorted PBMCs and from negatively selected CD4+ and CD8+ fractions. Amplification of TCR beta CDR3 regions was done by immunoSEQ multiplex PCR with primers that anneal to V and J segments. A synthetic immune receptor repertoire was used to minimize amplification bias, and any remaining bias was removed computationally after sequencing. For the original study's pipeline: Repertoire diversity was quantified as the Shannon entropy index using custom Python scripts. Unsorted, CD4+ and CD8+ repertoires were analyzed separately, except for combined analyses in which CD4+ and CD8+ sequences were merged in silico. Clonal expansion was defined as a frequency increase of at least 2-fold after treatment compared with C1D1, and clones undetected at baseline were assigned a pseudocount of 0.5. Singleton clones were defined as clones with 0 or 1 copy at C1D1, and non-singleton clones were defined as clones with 2 or more copies. Clones expanded in unsorted samples were assigned a CD4+, CD8+ or unknown annotation through matching of protein sequences in sorted samples from the same patient. Wilcoxon tests on paired samples were used to test diversity changes from C1D1 to C4D1. What TCRdb holds here is the immuneACCESS table cut down to in-frame rearrangements. Part of the clones is not present; checked against another copy, under half of the missing clones reflect an unresolved V gene, and the others are unexplained. Clone size and V and J calls were adopted from that table, with D and trimming inferred from the DNA. The sample table records approximately 51,000 clones; 73% of these occur just once. The top ten clones comprise around 16% of the sample.

Worth noting for this clone: Its antigen remains undetermined. No base qualities exist here, and no much larger clone lies one base off it.

The time point label, as the study defines it: cycle 2 day 1 (C2D1) of nivolumab. Every trial patient had relapsed after autologous stem cell transplantation, and cohorts A, B and C differed in prior brentuximab vedotin exposure. A total of roughly 57 patients with relapsed/refractory classical Hodgkin lymphoma made up the trial cohort, and each patient's best overall response was complete response, partial response or progressive disease. In the multi-cohort phase II CheckMate 205 trial, trial patients received single-agent nivolumab. An independent review committee assessed best overall response by applying the 2007 International Working Group response criteria. Trial PBMCs were collected immediately before nivolumab initiation (C1D1) and during therapy at cycle 2 day 1 and cycle 4 day 1. Peripheral blood was collected in 8 mL Vacutainer Cell Preparation Tubes, from which PBMCs were isolated by centrifugation and then cryopreserved.

Trimming at the junction amounts to 3 bases on V and 7 bases on J, and the germline ends lie 18 bases apart. In the germline V gene, CDR1 corresponds to SGHRS and CDR2 to YFSETQ. Including cysteine and phenylalanine, the CDR3 has 15 amino acids. The entry retains the CDR3 DNA only, 45 bases that are in frame from base 1. Here the chain combines TRBV5-1 and TRBJ2-3, with a tentative D gene TRBD1 over 6 matching bases. The sequences come from peripheral blood mononuclear cells (PBMCs), collected before the second cycle of nivolumab. This TCR came from a human donor with classical Hodgkin lymphoma. The CDR3 protein: CASSSNLQGTNTQYF. DNA sequence: TGCGCCAGCAGCTCGAACTTACAGGGTACTAATACGCAGTATTTT. When the CDR3 is completed using the reference TRBV5-1 and TRBJ2-3 genes on either side, the full variable domain is KAGVTQTPRYLIKTRGQQVTLSCSPISGHRSVSWYQQTPGQGLQFLFEYFSETQRNKGNFPGRFSGRQFSNSRSEMNVSTLELGDSALYLCASSSNLQGTNTQYFGPGTRLTVL.